Listed below are T cell receptor beta chains from one sample, sequenced in a study of a mutant IDH1 vaccine in newly diagnosed glioma. Libraries were prepared by immunoSEQ multiplex PCR; TCRdb keeps only in-frame clonotypes and omits some of them. The sample carries about 88,000 clones, roughly 82% recorded once. The source was PBMCs, collected from a glioma patient treated with radiotherapy, temozolomide or both. The source of these receptors is a man in his forties with glioma. Some clones in this sample may be carry-over from other donors' samples. CDR3s include the opening cysteine and the closing phenylalanine or tryptophan. Rows may omit the clone size; those that give it use once, few, many or a size class.

J: TRBJ2-7; V: TRBV2; size: -; CDR3: CASSERGFWAGSYEQYF
J: TRBJ1-6; V: TRBV18; size: -; CDR3: CASSPEISGANSPLHF
J: TRBJ2-3; V: TRBV7-8; size: -; CDR3: CASSRPGGADTQYF
J: TRBJ1-1; V: TRBV5-6; size: -; CDR3: CASSSLGQANTEAFF
J: TRBJ1-1; V: TRBV5-6; size: once; CDR3: CASSLKGGLNTEAFF
J: TRBJ1-2; V: TRBV6-1; size: once; CDR3: CASSGGLGNYGYTF
J: TRBJ2-1; V: TRBV19; size: once; CDR3: CASSSVAGTSYNEQFF
J: TRBJ2-2; V: TRBV19; size: -; CDR3: CASSYSAGELFF
J: TRBJ1-4; V: TRBV5-6; size: -; CDR3: CASSFIRSTTNEKLFF
J: TRBJ2-7; V: TRBV5-4; size: -; CDR3: CASSSYGQGSYEQYF
J: TRBJ2-3; V: TRBV4-1; size: -; CDR3: CASSQDRGSGDTQYF
J: TRBJ1-2; V: TRBV19; size: -; CDR3: CASSRLGYGYTF
J: TRBJ1-1; V: TRBV25-1; size: -; CDR3: CASSEWRQGQQAFF
J: TRBJ2-7; V: TRBV27; size: once; CDR3: CASSLLSGEIYEQYF
J: TRBJ2-7; V: TRBV2; size: -; CDR3: CASTAEGAREQYF
J: TRBJ1-2; V: TRBV5-8; size: -; CDR3: CASSFRSTGFYGYTF
J: TRBJ2-1; V: TRBV9; size: -; CDR3: CASSVAYRGSEQFF
J: TRBJ2-5; V: TRBV10-1; size: -; CDR3: CASSESGNPMGETQYF
J: TRBJ1-6; V: TRBV14; size: -; CDR3: CASSAQGYSSPLHF
J: TRBJ1-2; V: TRBV27; size: -; CDR3: CASSRDRNYGYTF
J: TRBJ1-2; V: TRBV2; size: -; CDR3: CASGLDRAHGYTF
J: TRBJ1-5; V: TRBV2; size: few; CDR3: CASRQEINQPQHF
J: TRBJ2-2; V: TRBV2; size: -; CDR3: CASRGQFGELFF
J: TRBJ2-2; V: TRBV5-1; size: once; CDR3: CATRQGNTGELFF
J: TRBJ2-7; V: TRBV2; size: -; CDR3: CASSTSGGDNSYEQYF
J: TRBJ1-1; V: TRBV2; size: -; CDR3: CASTRLYTEAFF
J: TRBJ2-5; V: TRBV18; size: -; CDR3: CASSPGQGTPQETQYF
J: TRBJ2-1; V: TRBV6-1; size: -; CDR3: CASSTHNEQFF
J: TRBJ2-5; V: TRBV5-1; size: once; CDR3: CASSFRGPQETQYF
J: TRBJ1-4; V: TRBV10-3; size: -; CDR3: CAISQFNEKLFF
J: TRBJ1-3; V: TRBV4-1; size: -; CDR3: CASSQKTQGFFSGNTIYF
J: TRBJ2-5; V: TRBV6-1; size: -; CDR3: CASTPYGGKETQYF
J: TRBJ1-6; V: TRBV2; size: -; CDR3: CASIGRSGYNSPLHF
J: TRBJ2-2; V: TRBV4-1; size: -; CDR3: CASSPKGTANTGELFF
J: TRBJ1-2; V: TRBV7-9; size: -; CDR3: CASSSPSAGRGGYTF
J: TRBJ1-1; V: TRBV19; size: -; CDR3: CASSVTGGTEAFF
J: TRBJ1-2; V: TRBV5-1; size: -; CDR3: CATHPGGSSVYGYTF
J: TRBJ2-5; V: TRBV5-1; size: once; CDR3: CASSYSQETQYF
J: TRBJ1-2; V: TRBV30; size: -; CDR3: CASRRDRLYGYTF
J: TRBJ1-1; V: TRBV2; size: -; CDR3: CASTKTQGNTEAFF
J: TRBJ2-3; V: TRBV29-1; size: -; CDR3: CSVDAFGGDTQYF
J: TRBJ1-2; V: TRBV2; size: -; CDR3: CASSPRQGDGYTF
J: TRBJ2-3; V: TRBV5-1; size: -; CDR3: CASSSGSTDTQYF
J: TRBJ2-3; V: TRBV2; size: -; CDR3: CASLSRTVSTDTQYF
J: TRBJ1-2; V: TRBV30; size: -; CDR3: CAWSGQFSGYTF
J: TRBJ1-1; V: TRBV5-1; size: -; CDR3: CASSLAAGNTEAFF
J: TRBJ1-2; V: TRBV29-1; size: -; CDR3: CSVPGPNGGGYTF
J: TRBJ1-6; V: TRBV7-9; size: -; CDR3: CASSRGMSENSPLHF
J: TRBJ1-2; V: TRBV30; size: -; CDR3: CAWNFEDGYTF
J: TRBJ2-1; V: TRBV4-2; size: -; CDR3: CASSVTSARSYNEQFF
J: TRBJ1-5; V: TRBV7-2; size: -; CDR3: CASSSRIGSQPQHF
J: TRBJ1-5; V: TRBV15; size: -; CDR3: CATGARQGVQPQHF
J: TRBJ1-1; V: TRBV6-5; size: -; CDR3: CASSSPGAPEAFF
J: TRBJ1-6; V: TRBV30; size: -; CDR3: CAWSDQGAYYSPLHF
J: TRBJ2-1; V: TRBV6-1; size: -; CDR3: CASSASGGKGAGGHNEQFF
J: TRBJ2-3; V: TRBV30; size: -; CDR3: CACGPVTDTQYF
J: TRBJ2-2; V: TRBV5-1; size: -; CDR3: CASSLIVTTGELFF
J: TRBJ2-1; V: TRBV9; size: -; CDR3: CASSAGTGGFNEQFF
J: TRBJ1-6; V: TRBV30; size: -; CDR3: CAWSVSQGSSYNSPLHF